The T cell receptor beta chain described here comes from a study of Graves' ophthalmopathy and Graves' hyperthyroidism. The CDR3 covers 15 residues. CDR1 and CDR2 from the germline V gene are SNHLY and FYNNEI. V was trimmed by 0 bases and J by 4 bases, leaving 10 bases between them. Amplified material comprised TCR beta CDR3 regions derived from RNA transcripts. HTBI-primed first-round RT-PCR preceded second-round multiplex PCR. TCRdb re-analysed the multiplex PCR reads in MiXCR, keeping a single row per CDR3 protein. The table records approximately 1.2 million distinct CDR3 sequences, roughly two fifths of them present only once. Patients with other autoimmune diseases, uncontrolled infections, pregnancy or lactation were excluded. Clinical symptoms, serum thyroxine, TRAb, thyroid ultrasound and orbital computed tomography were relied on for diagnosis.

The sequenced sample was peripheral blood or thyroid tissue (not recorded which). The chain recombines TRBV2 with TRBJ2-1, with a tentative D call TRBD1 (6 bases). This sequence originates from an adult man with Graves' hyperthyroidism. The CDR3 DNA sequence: TGTGCCAGCAGTGAAGCCCCAGGGGCGTACAATGAGCAGTTCTTC. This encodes CASSEAPGAYNEQFF.